One sample yielded the 15 T cell receptor beta chains listed below, sequenced in a study of neurological immune-mediated disorders. TCRdb redid the calling of the 5' RACE reads with MiXCR, one entry per CDR3 protein. The data show about 120,000 distinct CDR3 sequences, more than 2.5% seen once. The sample taken for sequencing was PBMCs. The receptor set was obtained from a woman aged 25 to 39 with multiple sclerosis.

This clonotype has ten or more counts. J is TRBJ1-2 and V is TRBV6-2 or TRBV6-3, with 9 bases matching TRBD1. J gave up 10 bases and V 8 bases, and 11 bases lay outside the gene matches. Germline V gene sequence: CDR1 MNHEY, CDR2 SVGEGT. The CDR3 is 13 residues long. CDR3 nucleotide sequence: TGTGCCAGCCAGAACCGGGACAGGGTCGTCTACACCTTC. Translated: CASQNRDRVVYTF.

This clonotype was recorded many times. The chain is built from TRBV7-2 and TRBJ1-1; D is unresolved. CDR1 and CDR2 (germline): SGHTA, FQGNSA. With 3 bases removed from V and 1 base from J, the gap between germline ends came to 9 bases. This CDR3 region has 14 residues. In DNA, the CDR3 is TGTGCCAGCAGCTTCGATCCGGGGAACACTGAAGCTTTCTTT. It codes for CASSFDPGNTEAFF.

This clonotype has a count of ten or more. This chain links TRBV4-1 with TRBJ2-7, with D possibly matching TRBD2 (5 bases). This CDR3 is built from 15 residues. Germline V gives CDR1 MGHRA, CDR2 YSYEKL. V shed 0 bases and J shed 0 bases, with 9 bases lying between them. This CDR3 reads CASSQDLGSSYEQYF. CDR3 coding DNA: TGCGCCAGCAGCCAAGATTTAGGGAGCTCCTACGAGCAGTACTTC.

This clonotype was counted ten times or more. The rearrangement uses TRBV6-5 and TRBJ1-1; the D is unclear. V gave up 4 bases and J gave up 3 bases, with 21 bases separating them. Germline V gene data show CDR1 as MNHEY and CDR2 as SVGAGI. The CDR3 loop spans 17 amino acids. DNA for the CDR3: TGTGCCAGCAGTTCCCGGAGACTCAGGAGGGTGGACACTGAAGCTTTCTTT. It codes for CASSSRRLRRVDTEAFF.

There are many counts of this clonotype. The chain employs TRBV6-6 and TRBJ1-6, with 7 bases lining up with TRBD1. Germline lookup yields CDR1 MNHNY and CDR2 SVGAGI (reference sequence). J was trimmed by 6 bases and V by 7 bases; bases with no gene match: 9. The CDR3 extends over 15 amino acids. The CDR3 coding sequence is TGTGCCAGCAACAAGGGGGCGGCGGGTAATTCACCCCTCCACTTT. Its protein is CASNKGAAGNSPLHF.

This clonotype was detected ten times or more. For the CDR3, the DNA is TGTGCCAGCAGTTTTGGGCTGAACACTGAAGCTTTCTTT. It codes for CASSFGLNTEAFF. The chain joins TRBV12-3 or TRBV12-4 to TRBJ1-1; D is ambiguous. The CDR3 is 13 residues long. The V gene lost 3 bases and the J gene lost 0 bases, with 5 bases spanning the gap.

There are many counts of this clonotype. This chain joins TRBV12-3 or TRBV12-4 and TRBJ2-7; D is ambiguous. V was pared by 1 base and J by 6 bases, with 19 bases between. The CDR3 totals 16 residues. CDR3 DNA sequence: TGTGCCAGCAGTTTAGTTAACAAGACCAGACGTCGCGAGCAGTACTTC. Amino acid sequence: CASSLVNKTRRREQYF.

This clonotype has at least ten counts. The chain links TRBV12-3 or TRBV12-4 to TRBJ2-3, with TRBD2 matching 10 bases. Germline trimming cut 3 bases from V and 2 bases from J; bases unmatched to any gene: 8. CDR3 size: 17 residues. The CDR3 nucleotides read TGTGCCAGCAGTTTTCCCACTAGCGGGGTCCACACAGATACGCAGTATTTT. It specifies CASSFPTSGVHTDTQYF.

In this sample, this clonotype turned up many times. This chain links TRBV7-9 with TRBJ2-5, with TRBD1 matching 8 bases. V lost 5 bases to trimming and J lost 5 bases; unmatched junction nucleotides: 7. The CDR3 runs to 14 residues. The V gene's germline CDR1 is SEHNR and CDR2 FQNEAQ (reference sequence). The DNA for the CDR3 is TGTGCCAGCAGCCCCGGGACAGGACTGGAGACCCAGTACTTC. As protein: CASSPGTGLETQYF.

This clonotype was counted ten times or more. The J gene is TRBJ1-6, the V gene TRBV6-5; the match to TRBD1 covers 10 bases. CDR1 and CDR2 (germline): MNHEY, SVGAGI. The V gene end was trimmed by 2 bases and the J gene end by 4 bases; junction bases not matched to a gene: 8. The CDR3 loop spans 18 amino acids. CDR3 in DNA: TGTGCCAGCAGTTACACACCACCGGGACAGGGGTATAATTCACCCCTCCACTTT. The encoded protein is CASSYTPPGQGYNSPLHF.

This clonotype was detected ten times or more. This chain uses TRBV5-6 with TRBJ1-1; D is uncertain. Germline values: CDR1 SGHDT, CDR2 YYEEEE. CDR3 length: 11 residues. The V gene lost 2 bases and the J gene lost 7 bases, with 6 bases spanning the gap. CDR3 bases: TGTGCCAGCAGCTTTGGAAGTGAAGCTTTCTTT. Translation gives CASSFGSEAFF.

This clonotype was recorded at least ten times. The gene calls are TRBV12-3 or TRBV12-4 and TRBJ1-2, with D uncertain. This CDR3 is built from 13 residues. V was pared by 2 bases and J by 3 bases, with 7 bases between. The CDR3 DNA reads TGTGCCAGCAGTTTACTTACGGACTATGGCTACACCTTC. It is translated as CASSLLTDYGYTF.

This clonotype was counted between two and nine times. V gene TRBV9 combines with J gene TRBJ1-1, with D uncertain. CDR1 and CDR2 from the germline V gene are SGDLS and YYNGEE. V gave up 0 bases and J gave up 0 bases, with 9 bases separating them. The CDR3 covers 15 residues. CDR3 nucleotides: TGTGCCAGCAGCGTAGGGGTCCAGATGAACACTGAAGCTTTCTTT. Translating gives CASSVGVQMNTEAFF.

This clonotype has ten or more counts. The rearrangement uses TRBV20-1 and TRBJ1-2, with 7 bases lining up with TRBD1. With V trimmed by 1 base and J by 2 bases, 4 bases remained unmatched. Per the germline V gene, CDR1 is DFQATT and CDR2 is SNEGSKA (reference sequence). CDR3 length: 14 residues. This chain's CDR3 is CSARATGLNYGYTF. CDR3 sequence (DNA): TGCAGTGCTAGAGCGACAGGGCTCAACTATGGCTACACCTTC.

This clonotype was recorded many times. This sequence joins TRBV5-1 and TRBJ2-7; D call uncertain. The CDR3 loop spans 13 amino acids. The ends were cut back, 0 bases at V and 4 bases at J, with 8 bases in the middle. Germline V gives CDR1 SGHRS, CDR2 YFSETQ. The CDR3 nucleotides read TGCGCCAGCAGCTTGGCCCCGATGTACGAGCAGTACTTC. As protein: CASSLAPMYEQYF.